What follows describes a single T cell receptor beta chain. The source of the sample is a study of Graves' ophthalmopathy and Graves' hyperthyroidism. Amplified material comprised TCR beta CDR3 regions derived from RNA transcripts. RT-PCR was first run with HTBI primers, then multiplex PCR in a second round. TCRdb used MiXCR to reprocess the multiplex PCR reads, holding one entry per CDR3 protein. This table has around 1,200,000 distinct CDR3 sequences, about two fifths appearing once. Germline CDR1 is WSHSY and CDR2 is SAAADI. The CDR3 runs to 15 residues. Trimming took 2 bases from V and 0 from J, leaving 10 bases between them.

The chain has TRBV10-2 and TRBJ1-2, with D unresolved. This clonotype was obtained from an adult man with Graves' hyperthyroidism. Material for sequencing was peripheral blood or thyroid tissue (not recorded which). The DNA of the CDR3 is TGCGCCAGCAGTGAGCCGGACCCCACTAACTATGGCTACACCTTC. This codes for CASSEPDPTNYGYTF.